Each of the 25 T cell receptor beta chains below was sequenced from the same sample in a study of Graves' ophthalmopathy and Graves' hyperthyroidism. Researchers took RNA transcripts and amplified TCR beta CDR3 regions from them. HTBI-primed first-round RT-PCR preceded second-round multiplex PCR. TCRdb used MiXCR to reprocess the multiplex PCR reads, holding one entry per CDR3 protein. This sample has almost 40,000 distinct CDR3 sequences, with around half found just once. The sequencing input was peripheral blood. These receptors came from an adult woman with stable Graves' hyperthyroidism.

This clonotype came up many times. The rearrangement joins TRBV20-1 to TRBJ2-7, with TRBD2 matching 9 bases. Germline CDR1 reads DFQATT; CDR2 reads SNEGSKA (reference sequence). The CDR3 consists of 15 residues. Germline trimming cut 0 bases from V and 6 bases from J; bases unmatched to any gene: 9. The DNA for the CDR3 is TGCAGTGCTAGAGATCCGATAGCGGGAGTATTCGAGCAGTACTTC. Protein: CSARDPIAGVFEQYF.

Only a few counts were recorded for this clonotype. J is TRBJ2-5 and V is TRBV15; D tentatively fits TRBD1 or TRBD2 (5 bases each). The CDR3 runs 14 residues. Germline assignment: CDR1 LNHNV and CDR2 YYDKDF (reference sequence). Trimming removed 1 base from V and 4 bases from J, with 10 bases in between. CDR3 DNA: TGTGCCACCAGCAGAGCTACCGGGACAGAGACCCAGTACTTC. It yields the protein CATSRATGTETQYF. Complete variable domain (other parts from reference TRBV15 and TRBJ2-5): DAMVIQNPRYQVTQFGKPVTLSCSQTLNHNVMYWYQQKSSQAPKLLFHYYDKDFNNEADTPDNFQSRRPNTSFCFLDIRSPGLGDTAMYLCATSRATGTETQYFGPGTRLLVL.

The J gene is TRBJ2-7, the V gene TRBV7-2, with TRBD1 matching over 10 bases. Germline V lookup: CDR1 SGHTA, CDR2 FQGNSA. J gave up 3 bases and V 5 bases, and 7 bases lay outside the gene matches. This CDR3 has 15 residues. Written as DNA, the CDR3 is TGTGCCAGCAGCGGATGGGGACAGGGGCTCTACGAGCAGTACTTC. Translated, it gives CASSGWGQGLYEQYF.

To note about this clonotype: One end of the junction fails to match germline, which may point to a read error. This chain links TRBV9 with TRBJ2-2; 7 bases match TRBD1. The CDR3 runs 15 residues. Germline V CDR1 and CDR2: SGDLS, YYNGEE. CDR3 nucleotide sequence: TGTGCCAGCAGCGGTGGACAGGTCAACACCGGGGAGCCGTTTTTT. Translation: CASSGGQVNTGEPFF.

The CDR3 nucleotides are TGTGCCAGCAGCCACGGACTAGCAGGCACCGGGGAGCTGTTTTTT. This sequence encodes CASSHGLAGTGELFF. This chain links TRBV7-2 with TRBJ2-2; 8 nucleotides agree with TRBD2. Germline trimming cut 5 bases from V and 4 bases from J; bases unmatched to any gene: 6. The CDR3 loop spans 15 amino acids. Germline CDR1 is SGHTA and CDR2 is FQGNSA.

A single count supports this clonotype. The gene calls are TRBV7-9 and TRBJ2-5, with 11 bases that match TRBD1. CDR3 size: 15 residues. V shed 4 bases, J shed 3 bases, and the junction held 4 bases outside the gene matches. The germline V gene has CDR1 SEHNR and CDR2 FQNEAQ (reference sequence). CDR3 sequence (DNA): TGTGCCAGCAGCTCGGGACAGGGGGACGAAGAGACCCAGTACTTC. It yields the protein CASSSGQGDEETQYF. Combining the CDR3 with reference TRBV7-9 and TRBJ2-5 gives the whole variable domain DTGVSQNPRHKITKRGQNVTFRCDPISEHNRLYWYRQTLGQGPEFLTYFQNEAQLEKSRLLSDRFSAERPKGSFSTLEIQRTEQGDSAMYLCASSSGQGDEETQYFGPGTRLLVL.

This clonotype turned up a few times. The chain combines TRBV7-8 with TRBJ2-2, with D unresolved. This CDR3 region has 15 residues. V lost 1 base, J lost 1 base, and 7 bases lay in between. The germline V gene has CDR1 SGHVS and CDR2 FQNEAQ. CDR3 loop: CASSLVAGNTGELFF. CDR3 sequence (DNA): TGTGCCAGCAGCTTAGTGGCAGGGAACACCGGGGAGCTGTTTTTT.

In its sample, this clonotype was seen once. The V and J genes are TRBV20-1 and TRBJ2-5; 12 bases line up with TRBD2. Germline CDR1 DFQATT, CDR2 SNEGSKA (reference sequence). V gave up 0 bases and J gave up 4 bases; unmatched junction bases: 9. The CDR3 loop spans 17 amino acids. The CDR3 sequence: CSARDRGASGRAETQYF. Written as DNA, the CDR3 is TGCAGTGCTAGAGATCGTGGGGCTAGCGGGAGGGCAGAGACCCAGTACTTC.

This clonotype was seen repeatedly, ten times or more. V is TRBV20-1 and J is TRBJ2-5; a possible D gene is TRBD1 (5 bases). From germline, CDR1 is DFQATT and CDR2 SNEGSKA (reference sequence). The V end was cut by 6 bases, the J end by 5 bases, with 16 bases between. The CDR3 loop spans 13 amino acids. Here the CDR3 DNA reads TGCAGTGCCACCGCCCAGGCAGGGGAGACCCAGTACTTC. It yields the protein CSATAQAGETQYF.

This CDR3 is CSVTRGGGTYEQYF. CDR3 sequence (DNA): TGCAGCGTCACCCGGGGGGGAGGGACCTACGAGCAGTACTTC. The genes are TRBV29-1 and TRBJ2-7; 8 nucleotides align to TRBD2. V was clipped by 6 bases and J by 2 bases; unmatched bases: 9. The CDR3 sequence is 14 residues long. From germline, CDR1 is SQVTM and CDR2 ANQGSEA.

This clonotype was picked up a small number of times. The chain joins TRBV4-1 to TRBJ1-1, with 12 nucleotides matching TRBD1. The V gene's germline CDR1 is MGHRA and CDR2 YSYEKL. V lost 7 bases to trimming and J lost 3 bases; unmatched junction nucleotides: 6. There are 15 residues in the CDR3. CDR3 sequence: CASTGTGGLDTEAFF. CDR3 nucleotides: TGCGCCAGCACCGGGACAGGGGGCTTAGACACTGAAGCTTTCTTT.

This clonotype was detected many times. The genes are TRBV20-1 and TRBJ1-1; D perhaps matches TRBD1 (6 bases). Germline V gene sequence: CDR1 DFQATT, CDR2 SNEGSKA (reference sequence). Trimming cost V 0 bases and J 8 bases, with 13 bases left between them. The CDR3 runs 13 residues. For the CDR3, the DNA is TGCAGTGCTAGAGAAGCGGACAGTAGAGAAGCTTTCTTT. Its protein product is CSAREADSREAFF.

This clonotype was observed many times. The rearrangement links TRBV6-1 to TRBJ1-1, with D tentatively TRBD1 (5 bases). V lost 5 bases and J 4 bases, leaving 11 bases between the germline ends. The germline V gene encodes CDR1 MNHNS and CDR2 SASEGT. The CDR3 extends over 13 amino acids. This CDR3 reads CASSKTDITEAFF. DNA for the CDR3: TGTGCCAGCAGTAAGACAGATATCACTGAAGCTTTCTTT.

This clonotype was seen repeatedly, ten times or more. The gene calls are TRBV7-9 and TRBJ2-7, with D possibly being TRBD1 (5 bases). Germline CDR1 and CDR2: SEHNR and FQNEAQ (reference sequence). Trimming shortened V by 1 base and J by 2 bases, and 9 bases separated the two germline ends. CDR3 size: 14 residues. This CDR3 reads CASSLDAGTYEQYF. The DNA for the CDR3 is TGTGCCAGCAGCTTAGACGCAGGGACCTACGAGCAGTACTTC.

This clonotype appeared many times. The CDR3 region is CASSLKGMSYEQYF. CDR3 in DNA: TGCGCCAGCAGCTTGAAGGGGATGTCCTACGAGCAGTACTTC. The gene calls are TRBV5-1 and TRBJ2-7, with a tentative D call TRBD1 (5 bases). CDR1 and CDR2 from the germline V gene are SGHRS and YFSETQ. V lost 1 base, J lost 1 base, and 9 bases lay in between. CDR3 length equals 14 residues. Variable domain in full (rest from reference TRBV5-1 and TRBJ2-7): KAGVTQTPRYLIKTRGQQVTLSCSPISGHRSVSWYQQTPGQGLQFLFEYFSETQRNKGNFPGRFSGRQFSNSRSEMNVSTLELGDSALYLCASSLKGMSYEQYFGPGTRLTVT.

This clonotype was counted ten times or more. This chain joins TRBV7-9 and TRBJ2-7; unclear D gene. This CDR3 comprises 15 residues. V was clipped by 1 base and J by 6 bases, with 16 bases between them. Germline loops: CDR1 SEHNR, CDR2 FQNEAQ (reference sequence). Here the CDR3 DNA reads TGTGCCAGCAGCTTAGGACGGTCCTCTTCTCTCGAGCAGTACTTC. It codes for CASSLGRSSSLEQYF.

This clonotype came up once. Since the CDR3 does not end with the conserved phenylalanine or tryptophan, this likely comes from a read error. The limits of the CDR3 on the DNA are not certain, so only TCRdb's listed CDR3 is given. The CDR3 loop is CASSLGPGGDTQYL. The chain joins TRBV7-9 to TRBJ2-3. The CDR3 is made up of 14 amino acids, end residues included. From germline, CDR1 is SEHNR and CDR2 FQNEAQ (reference sequence).

There are many counts of this clonotype. The J gene is TRBJ2-2, the V gene TRBV10-3, with 9 bases aligning to TRBD1. Germline V gene data show CDR1 as ENHRY and CDR2 as SYGVKD. Trimming cost V 7 bases and J 3 bases; bases outside gene matches: 12. The CDR3 is 17 amino acids. The CDR3 region is CAINGRDRDRDTGELFF. In DNA, the CDR3 is TGTGCCATCAATGGTAGGGACCGGGACAGGGACACCGGGGAGCTGTTTTTT.

This clonotype was counted at least ten times. CDR3 DNA: TGTGCCAGCAGTTCCCCGGACGGATATGGCTACACCTTC. Translated, it gives CASSSPDGYGYTF. V is TRBV6-5 and J is TRBJ1-2, with unresolved D. The CDR3 runs 13 residues. V lost 4 bases and J 5 bases, leaving 11 bases between the germline ends. CDR1 and CDR2 from the germline V gene are MNHEY and SVGAGI.

A remark on this clonotype: A read error may account for a junction end that differs from germline. The rearrangement joins TRBV6-6 to TRBJ1-1; maybe TRBD1 (6 bases). The CDR3 sequence is 12 residues long. Germline values: CDR1 MNHNY, CDR2 SVGAGI (reference sequence). The CDR3 region has the DNA TGTGCCAGCGGGCAGGGGATCACTGAGGCTTTCTTT. Amino acids: CASGQGITEAFF.

This clonotype was counted only a few times. The V gene is TRBV9, the J gene TRBJ1-5; D not certain. Germline V lookup: CDR1 SGDLS, CDR2 YYNGEE. The V gene lost 0 bases and the J gene lost 7 bases, with 11 bases spanning the gap. The CDR3 extends over 14 amino acids. CDR3 nucleotide sequence: TGTGCCAGCAGCGTAGGTGGGCACGGACAGCCCCAGCATTTT. Translation: CASSVGGHGQPQHF. The variable domain in full, completed from reference TRBV9 and TRBJ1-5, reads DSGVTQTPKHLITATGQRVTLRCSPRSGDLSVYWYQQSLDQGLQFLIQYYNGEERAKGNILERFSAQQFPDLHSELNLSSLELGDSALYFCASSVGGHGQPQHFGDGTRLSIL.

Points on this clonotype: One junction end does not reproduce the germline sequence, and a read error may be involved. The J gene is TRBJ2-7, the V gene TRBV29-1; 10 bases fit TRBD1. Germline V gene lookup returns CDR1 SQVTM and CDR2 ANQGSEA. This CDR3 comprises 12 residues. The CDR3 loop reads CSAQTGGGELYF. In DNA form, the CDR3 reads TGCAGCGCCCAGACAGGGGGCGGGGAGCTGTACTTC.

The chain links TRBV20-1 to TRBJ1-2; D is uncertain. CDR1 is DFQATT and CDR2 is SNEGSKA in the germline V gene (reference sequence). The germline V and J ends were trimmed by 7 bases and 6 bases, with 15 bases remaining between them. This CDR3 is built from 12 residues. CDR3 sequence: CSGDPGDHGYTF. CDR3 nucleotide sequence: TGCAGTGGCGACCCAGGTGACCATGGCTACACCTTC.

The gene calls are TRBV5-5 and TRBJ2-2; D possibly uses TRBD1 or TRBD2 (5 bases each). CDR1 is SGHKS, CDR2 YYEKEE, per germline (reference sequence). The CDR3 runs to 17 residues. Trimming removed 3 bases from V and 2 bases from J, with 17 bases in between. The CDR3 DNA reads TGTGCCAGCAGCTCTCCGCACGGGACCGCCAACACCGGGGAGCTGTTTTTT. It yields the protein CASSSPHGTANTGELFF.

The V and J genes are TRBV25-1 and TRBJ2-7, with D tentatively TRBD1 or TRBD2 (7 bases each). The CDR3 is 16 amino acids. Trimming removed 4 bases from V and 7 bases from J, with 23 bases in between. Germline V lookup: CDR1 MGHDK, CDR2 SYGVNS. CDR3 region: CASSVGTAAGEGEQYF. CDR3 nucleotide sequence: TGTGCCAGCAGTGTTGGGACAGCGGCGGGGGAGGGGGAGCAGTACTTC.